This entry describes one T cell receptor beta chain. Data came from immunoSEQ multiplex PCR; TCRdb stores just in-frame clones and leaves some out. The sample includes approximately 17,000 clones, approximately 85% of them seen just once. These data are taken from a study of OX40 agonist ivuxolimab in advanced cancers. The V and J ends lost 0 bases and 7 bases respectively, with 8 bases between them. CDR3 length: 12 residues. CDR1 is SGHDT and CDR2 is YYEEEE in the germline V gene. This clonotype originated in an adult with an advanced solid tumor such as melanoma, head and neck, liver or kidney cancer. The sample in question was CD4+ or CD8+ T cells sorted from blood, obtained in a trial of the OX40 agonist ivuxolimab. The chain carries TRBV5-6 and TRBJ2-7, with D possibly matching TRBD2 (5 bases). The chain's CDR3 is CASSLGRGEQYF. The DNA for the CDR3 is TGTGCCAGCAGCTTGGGCAGAGGGGAGCAGTACTTC.